What follows describes a single T cell receptor (beta chain). The data stem from a study of early stage breast cancer tumors. Study details: Samples were sequenced at approximately 9.5-fold average coverage.

The table came from immunoSEQ multiplex PCR; TCRdb's copy has only in-frame clones and leaves some out. Of just under 30,000 clones listed, 84% were seen once; the top ten hold about a tenth. The J segment lost 1 base and the V segment lost 4 bases, leaving 3 bases of the junction unmatched. This CDR3 has 14 amino acids. In germline, CDR1 is SGHRS, CDR2 YFSETQ. V usage is TRBV5-1 and J usage is TRBJ2-5; 8 bases match TRBD1. The sample taken for sequencing was blood. The clonotype comes from a person aged 50-59 years with breast cancer. CDR3 residues: CASSRGTGQETQYF. CDR3 DNA sequence: TGCGCCAGCAGCAGAGGGACAGGCCAAGAGACCCAGTACTTC.